The 27 T cell receptor beta chains below come from one sample, sequenced in a study of blood T cell repertoires in COVID-19. This table comes from immunoSEQ multiplex PCR, and its TCRdb copy is limited to in-frame clones, with some not included. The sample contains 200,000 to 300,000 clones, approximately 87% of which appear only once. Material: peripheral blood. All receptors come from a human donor in a cohort sampled during active COVID-19.

The chain recombines TRBV6-6 with TRBJ2-3, with D uncertain. CDR1 and CDR2 from the germline V gene are MNHNY and SVGAGI (reference sequence). This CDR3 comprises 13 residues. The V gene lost 4 bases and the J gene lost 1 base, with 6 bases spanning the gap. The CDR3 is CASSLSGTDTQYF. The CDR3 DNA sequence: TGTGCCAGCAGTTTGAGCGGCACAGATACGCAGTATTTT.

The chain links TRBV5-1 to TRBJ1-4, with a possible D match to TRBD1 (6 bases). The CDR3 contains 16 residues. Trimming stripped 0 bases from V and 5 bases from J, with 14 bases between. Germline V gene sequence: CDR1 SGHRS, CDR2 YFSETQ. The CDR3 nucleotides are TGCGCCAGCAGCTTGGAAAGAGGACAGTTAAATGAAAAACTGTTTTTT. Translation: CASSLERGQLNEKLFF.

V is TRBV9 and J is TRBJ2-7; no clear D gene. Per germline, CDR1 SGDLS and CDR2 YYNGEE. The CDR3 length is 14 residues. With 0 bases removed from V and 1 base from J, the gap between germline ends came to 8 bases. The CDR3 here is CASSVGAESYEQYF. The CDR3 DNA reads TGTGCCAGCAGCGTAGGCGCCGAATCCTACGAGCAGTACTTC.

DNA for the CDR3: TGTGCCAGCAGAAACAGGGTAACGAACACTGAAGCTTTCTTT. Translating gives CASRNRVTNTEAFF. The genes are TRBV28 and TRBJ1-1, with D perhaps matching TRBD1 (6 bases). The CDR3 spans 14 residues. Per germline, CDR1 MDHEN and CDR2 SYDVKM. Trimming stripped 6 bases from V and 1 base from J, with 12 bases between.

The chain carries TRBV2 and TRBJ1-5, with 7 bases aligning to TRBD1. The V and J ends lost 5 bases and 2 bases, in that order; junction bases with no gene match: 6. This CDR3 is built from 15 residues. Germline CDR1 and CDR2: SNHLY and FYNNEI. CDR3 residues: CASSRQGLGNQPQHF. In nucleotides, the CDR3 is TGTGCCAGCAGTCGACAGGGACTGGGCAATCAGCCCCAGCATTTT.

The V gene is TRBV6-5, the J gene TRBJ2-7, with TRBD1 identical over 10 bases. This CDR3 region has 14 residues. Looked up from germline, CDR1 is MNHEY and CDR2 is SVGAGI. V lost 6 bases and J lost 4; bases outside the gene matches: 6. CDR3 region: CASSRDRGLYEQYF. Here the CDR3 DNA reads TGTGCCAGCAGCCGGGACAGGGGTTTATACGAGCAGTACTTC.

The gene calls are TRBV5-8 and TRBJ1-5, with 8 nucleotides matching TRBD1. The CDR3 spans 14 residues. Per the germline V gene, CDR1 is SGHTS and CDR2 is YDEGEE. J was trimmed by 5 bases and V by 4 bases; bases with no gene match: 5. The CDR3 spells CASSHRQGYQPQHF. For the CDR3, the DNA is TGTGCCAGCAGCCACCGACAGGGGTATCAGCCCCAGCATTTT. Full variable domain (missing parts from reference TRBV5-8 and TRBJ1-5): EAGVTQSPTHLIKTRGQQATLRCSPISGHTSVYWYQQALGLGLQFLLWYDEGEERNRGNFPPRFSGRQFPNYSSELNVNALELEDSALYLCASSHRQGYQPQHFGDGTRLSIL.

The rearrangement links TRBV28 to TRBJ1-4; 8 bases agree with TRBD1. V gave up 8 bases and J gave up 7 bases; unmatched junction bases: 15. The CDR3 is made up of 16 amino acids. Germline CDR1 reads MDHEN; CDR2 reads SYDVKM. The CDR3 coding sequence is TGTGCCAGCCTCGGACAGGGCGAAGTTCTCTCTGAAAAACTGTTTTTT. Protein: CASLGQGEVLSEKLFF.

The chain employs TRBV6-4 and TRBJ1-5, with D possibly being TRBD1 (6 bases). V was shortened by 6 bases and J by 1 base, with 22 bases between the two germline ends. CDR1 and CDR2 (germline): MRHNA, SNTAGT. There are 18 residues in the CDR3. This CDR3 reads CASSQIKQGSYSNQPQHF. The DNA for the CDR3 is TGTGCCAGCAGCCAGATAAAACAGGGTAGTTACAGCAATCAGCCCCAGCATTTT.

The CDR3 here is CATSVKGEAFF. DNA of the CDR3: TGTGCCACCAGTGTTAAGGGGGAAGCTTTCTTT. The gene calls are TRBV24-1 and TRBJ1-1; a possible D gene is TRBD1 (5 bases). CDR3 size: 11 residues. Trimming took 5 bases from V and 8 from J, leaving 8 bases between them. CDR1 and CDR2 (germline): KGHDR, SFDVKD.

Regarding this clone: The same CDR3 also results from other DNA sequences found in this sample. The chain has TRBV25-1 and TRBJ1-1; D is possibly TRBD1 (5 bases). This CDR3 is 14 amino acids long. Germline lookup yields CDR1 MGHDK and CDR2 SYGVNS. V lost 1 base to trimming and J lost 4 bases, with 10 bases between them. The CDR3 sequence is CASSEWGGGTEAFF. The CDR3 bases are TGTGCCAGCAGTGAATGGGGGGGTGGCACTGAAGCTTTCTTT. Drawing the rest from reference TRBV25-1 and TRBJ1-1, the complete variable domain is EADIYQTPRYLVIGTGKKITLECSQTMGHDKMYWYQQDPGMELHLIHYSYGVNSTEKGDLSSESTVSRIRTEHFPLTLESARPSHTSQYLCASSEWGGGTEAFFGQGTRLTVV.

CDR3 nucleotides: TGTGCCAGCAGTTTGGGTAGCGCGTACCAAGAGACCCAGTACTTC. Protein sequence: CASSLGSAYQETQYF. The genes are TRBV28 and TRBJ2-5, with a possible D match to TRBD2 (5 bases). Trimming shortened V by 3 bases and J by 0 bases, and 11 bases separated the two germline ends. This CDR3 has 15 amino acids. The germline V gene has CDR1 MDHEN and CDR2 SYDVKM.

The chain links TRBV2 to TRBJ2-1, with 7 bases lining up with TRBD1. From germline, CDR1 is SNHLY and CDR2 FYNNEI. Trimming took 8 bases from V and 12 from J; bases not matched to a gene: 16. This CDR3 has 14 amino acids. The CDR3 DNA is TGTGCCAGCCGAAGCTCGGGGACAGTGAGGGGGCAGTTCTTC. Protein product: CASRSSGTVRGQFF.

The chain uses TRBV5-1 and TRBJ1-1, with D possibly TRBD1 on 5 matching bases. CDR3 length equals 15 residues. CDR1 and CDR2 (germline): SGHRS, YFSETQ. V lost 1 base and J 1 base, leaving 11 bases between the germline ends. The CDR3: CASSLNLGGNTEAFF. Here the CDR3 DNA reads TGCGCCAGCAGCTTGAATCTGGGGGGGAACACTGAAGCTTTCTTT.

The chain links TRBV10-3 to TRBJ2-3; D is perhaps TRBD2 (6 bases). Germline assignment: CDR1 ENHRY and CDR2 SYGVKD. This CDR3 comprises 13 residues. V was pared by 6 bases and J by 1 base, with 8 bases between. The CDR3: CAIRGEGTDTQYF. The CDR3 coding sequence is TGTGCCATCAGGGGGGAGGGCACAGATACGCAGTATTTT.

V and J are TRBV5-5 and TRBJ2-5; possible D gene TRBD1, 5 bases. Germline-derived CDR1 and CDR2 are SGHKS and YYEKEE (reference sequence). Between the trimmed V and J ends, which lost 0 bases and 2 bases, there was a span of 14 bases. The CDR3 consists of 16 residues. This CDR3 reads CASSLELGRAQETQYF. CDR3 bases: TGTGCCAGCAGCTTGGAGCTAGGCAGGGCGCAAGAGACCCAGTACTTC.

The chain carries TRBV10-2 and TRBJ2-7, with 10 bases that match TRBD2. The CDR3 contains 17 residues. The V gene's germline CDR1 is WSHSY and CDR2 SAAADI. V lost 4 bases to trimming and J lost 5 bases; unmatched junction nucleotides: 14. CDR3 coding DNA: TGCGCCAGCAGTGGTTGGGGAGCGGGAGGGCCCCGGGACGAGCAGTACTTC. As protein: CASSGWGAGGPRDEQYF.

J is TRBJ1-2 and V is TRBV13; 7 bases agree with TRBD1. This CDR3 is 13 amino acids long. Germline CDR1 and CDR2: PRHDT and FYEKMQ (reference sequence). After removal of 0 bases from V and 6 bases from J, the junction contained 1 base not matched to a gene. CDR3 DNA: TGTGCCAGCAGCTTAGGACAGGGGCATGGCTACACCTTC. This encodes CASSLGQGHGYTF.

DNA for the CDR3: TGTGCCAGTGAACCTTTACTGGGTGGGACAACTAACACCGGGGAGCTGTTTTTT. Protein product: CASEPLLGGTTNTGELFF. This chain uses TRBV19 with TRBJ2-2, with a weak D call TRBD1 (6 bases). V was pared by 8 bases and J by 2 bases, with 24 bases between. Germline loops: CDR1 LNHDA, CDR2 SQIVND (reference sequence). CDR3 size: 18 residues.

V gene TRBV12-3 or TRBV12-4 combines with J gene TRBJ1-4; D unclear. Trimming removed 7 bases from V and 8 bases from J, with 14 bases in between. The CDR3 is made up of 13 amino acids. The CDR3 is CASTPHGREKLFF. The CDR3 DNA is TGTGCCAGCACCCCTCATGGCAGAGAAAAACTGTTTTTT.

The rearrangement joins TRBV7-2 to TRBJ1-1, with D uncertain. The germline V gene has CDR1 SGHTA and CDR2 FQGNSA. This CDR3 has 11 residues. V was trimmed by 2 bases and J by 11 bases, leaving 9 bases between them. CDR3 nucleotides: TGTGCCAGCAGCTTAAGGCGGGAGGCTTTCTTT. Encoded protein: CASSLRREAFF.

This CDR3 is CASRDSFGRVTEAFF. The CDR3 DNA follows: TGTGCCAGCAGGGACTCTTTCGGGAGGGTCACTGAAGCTTTCTTT. The chain couples TRBV28 to TRBJ1-1; D gene unclear. CDR3 size: 15 residues. The V and J ends lost 6 bases and 4 bases respectively, with 18 bases between them. The germline V gene has CDR1 MDHEN and CDR2 SYDVKM. Variable domain in full (rest from reference TRBV28 and TRBJ1-1): DVKVTQSSRYLVKRTGEKVFLECVQDMDHENMFWYRQDPGLGLRLIYFSYDVKMKEKGDIPEGYSVSREKKERFSLILESASTNQTSMYLCASRDSFGRVTEAFFGQGTRLTVV.

V and J are TRBV6-5 and TRBJ1-2, with D hard to call. Per germline, CDR1 MNHEY and CDR2 SVGAGI. The length of the CDR3 is 11 residues. CDR3 residues: CATEGNYGYTF. The CDR3 DNA is TGTGCTACCGAGGGTAACTATGGCTACACCTTC.

The chain recombines TRBV6-5 with TRBJ1-1; TRBD1 agrees at 7 bases. J lost 6 bases, V lost 5 bases, and 12 bases had no gene match. The CDR3 loop spans 15 amino acids. The germline V gene has CDR1 MNHEY and CDR2 SVGAGI. The CDR3 DNA follows: TGTGCCAGCAGTCCTGCCCGGACAGGCGGGGCTGAAGCTTTCTTT. This translates into CASSPARTGGAEAFF.

This rearrangement joins TRBV6-5 to TRBJ1-1, with a weak D call TRBD1 (5 bases). The V gene lost 8 bases and the J gene lost 2 bases, with 18 bases spanning the gap. CDR1 and CDR2 (germline): MNHEY, SVGAGI. The CDR3 spans 15 residues. CDR3 in DNA: TGTGCCAGCTTCAACCTAGGGCAGGGCAACACTGAAGCTTTCTTT. Encoded protein: CASFNLGQGNTEAFF.

The chain couples TRBV4-2 to TRBJ1-2; possibly TRBD1 for D (6 bases). The CDR3 consists of 14 residues. Germline V gene lookup returns CDR1 LGHNA and CDR2 YNFKEQ. Trimming cost V 5 bases and J 3 bases, with 13 bases left between them. CDR3 nucleotide sequence: TGTGCCAGCAGCTCCAAAGGGACACACTATGGCTACACCTTC. Protein: CASSSKGTHYGYTF.

The CDR3 DNA follows: TGCGCCAGCAGTCAAATGTGGCGGTCCTTGCTGCCCCCAGGGGACGAGCAGTACTTC. Its protein is CASSQMWRSLLPPGDEQYF. J is TRBJ2-7 and V is TRBV23-1, with D maybe TRBD1 (6 bases). TRBV23-1 belongs to the ORF category, with a function that is uncertain. The CDR3 covers 19 residues. The V end lost 2 bases, the J end lost 5 bases, and 28 bases lay between the germline ends.